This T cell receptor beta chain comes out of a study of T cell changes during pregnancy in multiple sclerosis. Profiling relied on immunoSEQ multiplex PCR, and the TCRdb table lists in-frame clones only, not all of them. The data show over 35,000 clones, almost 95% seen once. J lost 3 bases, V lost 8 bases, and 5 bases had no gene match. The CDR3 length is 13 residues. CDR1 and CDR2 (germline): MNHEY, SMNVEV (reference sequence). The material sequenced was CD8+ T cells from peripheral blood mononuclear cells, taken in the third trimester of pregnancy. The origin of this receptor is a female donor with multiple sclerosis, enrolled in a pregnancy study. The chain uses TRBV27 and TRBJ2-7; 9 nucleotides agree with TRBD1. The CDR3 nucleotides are TGTGCCAGCGGTGACAGGGGGATCTACGAGCAGTACTTC. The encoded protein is CASGDRGIYEQYF.